These 25 T cell receptor beta chains came from one sample sequenced in a study of identical twins. TCRdb re-called the 5' RACE reads with MiXCR, one entry per CDR3 protein. The sample holds roughly 720,000 distinct CDR3 sequences, about 20% seen once. The sample also formed part of further work on T cells expressing NK-cell markers.

Source material: PBMCs. The receptors were sampled from a woman younger than 35 in good health.

This chain links TRBV15 with TRBJ2-2; the D gene is possibly TRBD2 (5 bases). Looked up from germline, CDR1 is LNHNV and CDR2 is YYDKDF (reference sequence). V was shortened by 1 base and J by 5 bases, with 5 bases between the two germline ends. The CDR3 length is 13 residues. CDR3 sequence (DNA): TGTGCCACCAGCAGAGGAGGGACCGGGGAGCTGTTTTTT. It codes for CATSRGGTGELFF.

This clonotype was observed a handful of times. The chain is built from TRBV6-1 and TRBJ2-3; 11 bases line up with TRBD2. The junction had 4 bases not matched to a gene; V was cut back by 6 bases and J by 2 bases. This CDR3 is built from 15 residues. Per the germline V gene, CDR1 is MNHNS and CDR2 is SASEGT. The CDR3 bases are TGTGCCAGCAGCCCTAGCGGGAGGACCACAGATACGCAGTATTTT. Translating it yields CASSPSGRTTDTQYF.

This clonotype was seen a few times. The chain has TRBV4-3 and TRBJ2-2; D might be TRBD1 (5 bases). Germline loops: CDR1 LGHNA, CDR2 YSLEER. The CDR3 runs to 15 residues. Trimming shortened V by 3 bases and J by 5 bases, and 13 bases separated the two germline ends. CDR3 DNA sequence: TGCGCCAGCAGCCATGCAGGGCCCGGGACCGGGGAGCTGTTTTTT. This encodes CASSHAGPGTGELFF.

The sample holds many counts of this clonotype. CDR3 nucleotide sequence: TGTGCCAGCAGCTCAGGGGAAGCTGGCTACACCTTC. This encodes CASSSGEAGYTF. This chain joins TRBV7-9 and TRBJ1-2; D might be TRBD1 (6 bases). This CDR3 comprises 12 residues. Germline CDR1 SEHNR, CDR2 FQNEAQ (reference sequence). With 4 bases removed from V and 7 bases from J, the gap between germline ends came to 10 bases.

In this sample, this clonotype turned up a few times. The chain couples TRBV20-1 to TRBJ2-3, with 9 nucleotides matching TRBD2. The CDR3 covers 15 residues. Germline V gene lookup returns CDR1 DFQATT and CDR2 SNEGSKA (reference sequence). V lost 0 bases, J lost 4 bases, and 5 bases stayed unmatched. CDR3 loop: CSARDAGGHADTQYF. CDR3 in DNA: TGCAGTGCTAGAGACGCGGGGGGGCACGCAGATACGCAGTATTTT.

This clonotype occurred many times. J is TRBJ2-1 and V is TRBV6-1; TRBD2 aligns across 7 bases. Germline CDR1 reads MNHNS; CDR2 reads SASEGT. After removal of 5 bases from V and 8 bases from J, the junction contained 15 bases not matched to a gene. CDR3 length: 16 amino acids. CDR3 coding DNA: TGTGCCAGCAGTCCCCGTGGTAGCGGGCCCCCAGATGAGCAGTTCTTC. This translates into CASSPRGSGPPDEQFF.

The chain links TRBV12-3 or TRBV12-4 to TRBJ2-5; D is tentatively TRBD1 or TRBD2 (5 bases each). Deletions cut 6 bases from V and 6 bases from J, with 17 bases between. The CDR3 runs to 14 residues. CDR3 nucleotides: TGTGCCAGCAGGGGGACCCTCGATGGAAAGACCCAGTACTTC. It is translated as CASRGTLDGKTQYF.

The chain combines TRBV6-1 with TRBJ1-1, with 8 bases fitting TRBD1. Germline CDR1 is MNHNS and CDR2 is SASEGT. The CDR3 runs 13 residues. With 7 bases clipped from V and 6 bases from J, the junction kept 7 bases outside the gene matches. The CDR3 spells CASNPGGLAEAFF. The CDR3 DNA reads as TGTGCCAGCAATCCAGGGGGCTTGGCTGAAGCTTTCTTT.

The chain combines TRBV5-1 with TRBJ2-7; D unresolved. This CDR3 spans 17 amino acids. Germline V gene data show CDR1 as SGHRS and CDR2 as YFSETQ. Between the trimmed V and J ends, which lost 0 bases and 1 base, there was a span of 17 bases. CDR3 sequence reads: CASSLAVGPAGSYEQYF. The CDR3 DNA reads as TGCGCCAGCAGCTTGGCAGTAGGGCCAGCCGGTTCCTACGAGCAGTACTTC.

This clonotype was observed a handful of times. The chain uses TRBV11-2 and TRBJ2-3; D uncertain. The germline V and J ends were trimmed by 5 bases and 2 bases, with 20 bases remaining between them. Germline assignment: CDR1 SGHAT and CDR2 FQNNGV. This CDR3 contains 17 residues. The CDR3 sequence is CASSLFGRQPITDTQYF. Here the CDR3 DNA reads TGTGCCAGCAGCCTCTTCGGACGGCAGCCTATCACAGATACGCAGTATTTT.

This clonotype has only a few counts. The V and J genes are TRBV20-1 and TRBJ2-2; possible D gene TRBD1, 6 bases. The CDR3 has 13 residues. Between the trimmed V and J ends, which lost 7 bases and 3 bases, there was a span of 12 bases. In germline, CDR1 is DFQATT, CDR2 SNEGSKA (reference sequence). The CDR3 protein is CSGFGTHTGELFF. The DNA of the CDR3 is TGCAGTGGGTTTGGGACACACACCGGGGAGCTGTTTTTT.

The chain has TRBV29-1 and TRBJ2-7; D possibly matches TRBD1 or TRBD2 (5 bases each). The CDR3 is 12 residues long. CDR1 is SQVTM, CDR2 ANQGSEA, per germline. The V and J ends lost 7 bases and 5 bases respectively, with 15 bases between them. This CDR3 reads CSAGRQRDEQYF. CDR3 DNA: TGCAGCGCTGGAAGACAGAGGGACGAGCAGTACTTC.

This CDR3 reads CASSLYYGAVSDEQFF. For the CDR3, the DNA is TGCGCCAGCAGCCTCTACTATGGAGCAGTGAGCGATGAGCAGTTCTTC. The J gene is TRBJ2-1, the V gene TRBV5-1; D call uncertain. CDR3 length equals 16 residues. Germline CDR1 reads SGHRS; CDR2 reads YFSETQ. V lost 4 bases and J 8 bases, leaving 22 bases between the germline ends.

The chain carries TRBV5-4 and TRBJ2-3; weak D call: TRBD2 (6 bases). V lost 5 bases and J lost 2, with 12 bases in between. Germline CDR1 SGHNT, CDR2 YYREEE (reference sequence). This CDR3 region has 14 residues. CDR3 region: CASSVRTNTDTQYF. The CDR3 nucleotides read TGTGCCAGCAGTGTTAGGACTAACACAGATACGCAGTATTTT. Based on the CDR3 plus reference TRBV5-4 and TRBJ2-3, the full variable domain is ETGVTQSPTHLIKTRGQQVTLRCSSQSGHNTVSWYQQALGQGPQFIFQYYREEENGRGNFPPRFSGLQFPNYSSELNVNALELDDSALYLCASSVRTNTDTQYFGPGTRLTVL.

The chain employs TRBV20-1 and TRBJ2-1, with a tentative D call TRBD2 (6 bases). Germline lookup yields CDR1 DFQATT and CDR2 SNEGSKA (reference sequence). Trimming removed 6 bases at V and 6 bases at J, with 18 bases between. This CDR3 has 14 residues. CDR3: CSADRGGLGNEQFF. CDR3 DNA sequence: TGCAGTGCCGACCGGGGAGGACTCGGCAATGAGCAGTTCTTC.

This clonotype was seen only a few times. The chain recombines TRBV12-3 or TRBV12-4 with TRBJ2-7, with TRBD2 matching 12 bases. Germline trimming cut 4 bases from V and 2 bases from J; bases unmatched to any gene: 3. The CDR3 consists of 15 residues. CDR3 loop: CASSSTSGSTYEQYF. In DNA form, the CDR3 reads TGTGCCAGCAGTTCGACTAGCGGGAGTACCTACGAGCAGTACTTC.

The J gene is TRBJ1-4, the V gene TRBV5-1; D is possibly TRBD1 (5 bases). Trimming removed 5 bases from V and 7 bases from J, with 12 bases in between. CDR3 length: 13 residues. CDR1 and CDR2 (germline): SGHRS, YFSETQ. The CDR3 protein is CASSYQGREKLFF. The CDR3 DNA reads as TGCGCCAGCAGTTACCAGGGTCGTGAAAAACTGTTTTTT.

This clonotype was seen a few times. V usage is TRBV24-1 and J usage is TRBJ2-1, with 8 bases that match TRBD1. CDR3 length: 16 amino acids. The V segment lost 4 bases and the J segment 5 bases; nucleotides outside the gene matches: 9. Germline V gene data show CDR1 as KGHDR and CDR2 as SFDVKD. The CDR3 nucleotides read TGTGCCACCAGTGACCGTGGACAGGGTGGCCACAATGAGCAGTTCTTC. The encoded protein is CATSDRGQGGHNEQFF.

In this sample, this clonotype turned up many times. The chain couples TRBV20-1 to TRBJ2-7, with a tentative D call TRBD1 (6 bases). The germline V and J ends were trimmed by 3 bases and 2 bases, with 11 bases remaining between them. The CDR3 is 13 amino acids. Germline V gene data show CDR1 as DFQATT and CDR2 as SNEGSKA (reference sequence). The CDR3 reads CSASGQSTYEQYF. The CDR3 DNA follows: TGCAGTGCTAGCGGACAGTCCACCTACGAGCAGTACTTC.

This clonotype appeared a few times. The chain links TRBV27 to TRBJ2-2, with 8 positions matching TRBD2. Unmatched junction bases numbered 4, after V lost 6 bases and J lost 4 bases. Germline V gene data show CDR1 as MNHEY and CDR2 as SMNVEV (reference sequence). CDR3 length: 14 amino acids. In DNA form, the CDR3 reads TGTGCCAGCAGAAGACTAGCGTTCACCGGGGAGCTGTTTTTT. This translates into CASRRLAFTGELFF.

In this sample, this clonotype turned up a few times. This sequence joins TRBV20-1 and TRBJ2-3; possible D gene TRBD2, 7 bases. Germline-derived CDR1 and CDR2 are DFQATT and SNEGSKA (reference sequence). V shed 0 bases and J shed 6 bases, with 16 bases lying between them. CDR3 length: 15 amino acids. CDR3 coding DNA: TGCAGTGCTAGAGACTTAGGGGGGGCGCGGGATACGCAGTATTTT. Translated: CSARDLGGARDTQYF.

The V gene is TRBV20-1, the J gene TRBJ2-3, with D unresolved. CDR1 and CDR2 from the germline V gene are DFQATT and SNEGSKA (reference sequence). The germline V and J ends were trimmed by 2 bases and 2 bases, with 11 bases remaining between them. This CDR3 is 14 amino acids long. The CDR3 sequence is CSARFQTNTDTQYF. The CDR3 DNA is TGCAGTGCTAGATTTCAGACAAACACAGATACGCAGTATTTT.

This clonotype has only a few counts. CDR3 in amino acids: CSASTSWGELFF. Written as DNA, the CDR3 is TGCAGTGCTAGTACTAGTTGGGGGGAGCTGTTTTTT. The V call is TRBV20-1, the J call TRBJ2-2, with a possible D match to TRBD2 (5 bases). This CDR3 has 12 residues. Germline V gene sequence: CDR1 DFQATT, CDR2 SNEGSKA (reference sequence). V gave up 3 bases and J gave up 8 bases, with 10 bases separating them.

The chain is built from TRBV11-2 and TRBJ2-3, with D possibly matching TRBD2 (5 bases). This CDR3 has 13 residues. Trimming took 5 bases from V and 5 from J, leaving 11 bases between them. Germline V gives CDR1 SGHAT, CDR2 FQNNGV. CDR3 bases: TGTGCCAGCAGCAATAGCGTGGGAGATACGCAGTATTTT. Translation: CASSNSVGDTQYF.

The chain uses TRBV5-1 and TRBJ2-4; TRBD1 matches at 9 bases. Looked up from germline, CDR1 is SGHRS and CDR2 is YFSETQ. The junction had 4 bases not matched to a gene; V was cut back by 4 bases and J by 5 bases. This CDR3 spans 14 amino acids. The CDR3 spells CASSPQGAENIQYF. The CDR3 nucleotides are TGCGCCAGCAGCCCACAGGGGGCAGAAAACATTCAGTACTTC.